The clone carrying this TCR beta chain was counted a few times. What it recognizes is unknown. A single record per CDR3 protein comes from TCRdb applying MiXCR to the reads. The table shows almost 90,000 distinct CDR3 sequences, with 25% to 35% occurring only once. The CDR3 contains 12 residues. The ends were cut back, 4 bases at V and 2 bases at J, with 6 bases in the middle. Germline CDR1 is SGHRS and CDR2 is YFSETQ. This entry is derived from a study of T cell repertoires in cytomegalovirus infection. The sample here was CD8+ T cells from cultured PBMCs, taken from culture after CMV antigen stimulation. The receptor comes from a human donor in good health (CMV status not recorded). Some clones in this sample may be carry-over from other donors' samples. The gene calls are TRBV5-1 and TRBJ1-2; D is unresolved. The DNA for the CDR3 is TGCGCCAGCAGCGGGCAGAACTATGGCTACACCTTC. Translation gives CASSGQNYGYTF.